This passage covers 16 T cell receptor beta chains from one sample sequenced in a study of T-cell reconstitution after alpha-beta-depleted transplantation in children. Library preparation (for TCRbeta) was performed with unique molecular identifiers. TCRdb recomputed calls from the PCR reads with MiXCR, one row per CDR3 protein. The table has about 27,000 distinct CDR3 sequences, over 15% seen once. The source material was PBMCs, mostly from graft donor cells, sampled 60 days after TCRalphabeta/CD19-depleted stem cell transplant. The receptors come from a male patient between 2 and 15 years old who had a stem cell transplant for acute lymphoblastic leukemia, so the T cells may come from the graft donor.

This clonotype came up a few times. V is TRBV4-3 and J is TRBJ2-3, with 12 nucleotides matching TRBD2. Unmatched junction bases numbered 11, after V lost 0 bases and J lost 4 bases. Germline CDR1 reads LGHNA; CDR2 reads YSLEER. This CDR3 is built from 19 residues. Written as DNA, the CDR3 is TGCGCCAGCAGCCAAGAGCCCCCCCTACTAGCGGGAGGAGCAGATACGCAGTATTTT. Translating gives CASSQEPPLLAGGADTQYF.

The CDR3 protein is CSARDAGTSGANVLTF. The CDR3 bases are TGCAGTGCTAGAGATGCGGGGACTAGCGGGGCCAACGTCCTGACTTTC. V usage is TRBV20-1 and J usage is TRBJ2-6, with 9 bases lining up with TRBD2. V shed 0 bases, J shed 4 bases, and the junction held 4 bases outside the gene matches. Germline values: CDR1 DFQATT, CDR2 SNEGSKA (reference sequence). The CDR3 consists of 16 residues.

In its sample, this clonotype was seen many times. This sequence joins TRBV27 and TRBJ1-5; perhaps TRBD1 as D (5 bases). The germline V and J ends were trimmed by 0 bases and 9 bases, with 18 bases remaining between them. Germline lookup yields CDR1 MNHEY and CDR2 SMNVEV (reference sequence). The CDR3 loop spans 16 amino acids. This CDR3 reads CASSLSLRTGPGPQHF. CDR3 nucleotide sequence: TGTGCCAGCAGTTTATCTCTCCGGACGGGGCCTGGGCCCCAGCATTTT.

This clonotype was counted between two and nine times. This CDR3 is CASRATFDNEQFF. CDR3 DNA sequence: TGTGCCAGCAGAGCGACTTTCGACAATGAGCAGTTCTTC. The chain joins TRBV6-1 to TRBJ2-1; D gene ambiguous. CDR1 is MNHNS and CDR2 is SASEGT in the germline V gene. CDR3 length: 13 amino acids. V dropped 6 bases and J dropped 5 bases, with 11 bases sitting between them.

This rearrangement joins TRBV6-1 to TRBJ2-7, with TRBD2 matching over 8 bases. J was trimmed by 4 bases and V by 5 bases; bases with no gene match: 10. Germline CDR1 is MNHNS and CDR2 is SASEGT. The CDR3 has 15 residues. The CDR3 DNA follows: TGTGCCAGCAGTCTCCGGGTAGCGGGGCGGTACGAGCAGTACTTC. Translation: CASSLRVAGRYEQYF.

This rearrangement joins TRBV5-1 to TRBJ1-1; D not resolved. With 0 bases removed from V and 8 bases from J, the gap between germline ends came to 5 bases. CDR3 length: 11 amino acids. Germline CDR1 and CDR2: SGHRS and YFSETQ. Here the CDR3 DNA reads TGCGCCAGCAGCTTGGCGGGGGAAGCTTTCTTT. This gives the protein CASSLAGEAFF.

At least ten counts were recorded for this clonotype. This chain connects TRBV7-2 to TRBJ2-5; the match to TRBD2 covers 9 bases. V shed 3 bases, J shed 1 base, and the junction held 3 bases outside the gene matches. There are 15 residues in the CDR3. Germline loops: CDR1 SGHTA, CDR2 FQGNSA. CDR3 nucleotide sequence: TGTGCCAGCAGCTTCGAGCGGGGGGCCCAAGAGACCCAGTACTTC. This encodes CASSFERGAQETQYF.

In its sample, this clonotype is medium-sized. This chain connects TRBV12-3 or TRBV12-4 to TRBJ1-4; unclear D gene. The CDR3 spans 14 residues. Trimming took off 8 bases at V and 7 bases at J, with 17 bases between the two ends. The CDR3 DNA reads TGTGCCAGCGGTCCGGTTGGGGTCAGTGAAAAACTGTTTTTT. Translated, it gives CASGPVGVSEKLFF.

This clonotype was observed many times. This chain uses TRBV20-1 with TRBJ2-7, with 12 bases identical to TRBD2. The CDR3 sequence is 15 residues long. Looked up from germline, CDR1 is DFQATT and CDR2 is SNEGSKA (reference sequence). Losses at the gene ends were 0 bases for V and 7 bases for J; bases not matched to a gene: 7. The CDR3 DNA is TGCAGTGCTAGAGATCAGACTAGCGGGAGTCATGAGCAGTACTTC. It translates to CSARDQTSGSHEQYF.

This clonotype was seen at least ten times. V and J are TRBV4-3 and TRBJ2-1; D unclear. The V end was cut by 0 bases, the J end by 10 bases, with 13 bases between. This CDR3 is built from 14 residues. CDR1 and CDR2 (germline): LGHNA, YSLEER. As DNA, the CDR3 is TGCGCCAGCAGCCAAGATGCGGCGGCCGGGGAGCAGTTCTTC. It is translated as CASSQDAAAGEQFF.

This clonotype was picked up many times. V is TRBV27 and J is TRBJ2-1; 8 bases line up with TRBD1. Unmatched junction bases numbered 7, after V lost 2 bases and J lost 7 bases. The CDR3 runs 15 residues. Germline V gene sequence: CDR1 MNHEY, CDR2 SMNVEV (reference sequence). The CDR3 nucleotides read TGTGCCAGCAGTTTAATCTGGACAGGGCGGAATGAGCAGTTCTTC. The encoded protein is CASSLIWTGRNEQFF.

The chain is built from TRBV6-5 and TRBJ2-1, with 7 bases fitting TRBD2. Germline V lookup: CDR1 MNHEY, CDR2 SVGAGI. The CDR3 totals 18 residues. V was clipped by 0 bases and J by 0 bases; unmatched bases: 8. CDR3 sequence: CASSYSGWGGGSYNEQFF. The DNA of the CDR3 is TGTGCCAGCAGTTACTCGGGCTGGGGGGGAGGCTCCTACAATGAGCAGTTCTTC.

Only a few counts were recorded for this clonotype. This chain uses TRBV20-1 with TRBJ2-1, with TRBD2 matching over 7 bases. Germline V lookup: CDR1 DFQATT, CDR2 SNEGSKA (reference sequence). This CDR3 is built from 12 residues. Written as DNA, the CDR3 is TGCAGGCCCCAGCGGGACTACAATGAGCAGTTCTTC. Encoded protein: CRPQRDYNEQFF.

This clonotype was counted a few times. The CDR3 protein is CASSQEGSGTGELFF. DNA for the CDR3: TGTGCCAGCAGCCAAGAAGGTAGCGGGACCGGGGAGCTGTTTTTT. The rearrangement links TRBV4-2 to TRBJ2-2; TRBD2 matches 7 bases. Germline assignment: CDR1 LGHNA and CDR2 YNFKEQ. CDR3 length: 15 amino acids. V gave up 0 bases and J gave up 5 bases; unmatched junction bases: 3.

The rearrangement uses TRBV5-1 and TRBJ2-3; the D gene is possibly TRBD1 (5 bases). CDR1 and CDR2 from the germline V gene are SGHRS and YFSETQ. V was pared by 0 bases and J by 3 bases, with 8 bases between. This CDR3 comprises 14 residues. The CDR3 spells CASSLESGTDTQYF. CDR3 DNA sequence: TGCGCCAGCAGCTTGGAATCAGGGACAGATACGCAGTATTTT.

This chain joins TRBV6-2 or TRBV6-3 and TRBJ2-5; D tentatively reads TRBD1 or TRBD2 (5 bases each). The CDR3 has 15 amino acids. The ends were cut back, 7 bases at V and 1 base at J, with 16 bases in the middle. Looked up from germline, CDR1 is MNHEY and CDR2 is SVGEGT. CDR3 in amino acids: CASIDPGRGQETQYF. The CDR3 nucleotides read TGTGCCAGCATCGACCCGGGACGGGGCCAAGAGACCCAGTACTTC.